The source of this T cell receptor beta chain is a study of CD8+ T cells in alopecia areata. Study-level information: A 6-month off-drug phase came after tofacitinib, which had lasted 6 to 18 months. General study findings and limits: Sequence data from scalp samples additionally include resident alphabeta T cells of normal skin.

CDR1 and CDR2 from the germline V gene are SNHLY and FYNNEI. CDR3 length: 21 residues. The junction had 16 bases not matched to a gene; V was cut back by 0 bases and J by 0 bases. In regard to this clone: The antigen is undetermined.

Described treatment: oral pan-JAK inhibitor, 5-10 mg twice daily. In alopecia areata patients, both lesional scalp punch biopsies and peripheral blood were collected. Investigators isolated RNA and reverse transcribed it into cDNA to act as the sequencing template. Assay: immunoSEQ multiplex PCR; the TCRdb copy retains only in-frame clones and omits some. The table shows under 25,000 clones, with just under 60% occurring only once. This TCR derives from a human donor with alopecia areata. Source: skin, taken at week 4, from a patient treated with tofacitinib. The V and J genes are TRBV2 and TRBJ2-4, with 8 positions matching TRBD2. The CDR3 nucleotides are TGTGCCAGCAGTGAAGCGGGAGGCGGGGGGCTGAACTCGGCAGCCAAAAACATTCAGTACTTC. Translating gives CASSEAGGGGLNSAAKNIQYF. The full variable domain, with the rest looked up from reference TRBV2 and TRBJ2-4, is EPEVTQTPSHQVTQMGQEVILRCVPISNHLYFYWYRQILGQKVEFLVSFYNNEISEKSEIFDDQFSVERPDGSNFTLKIRSTKLEDSAMYFCASSEAGGGGLNSAAKNIQYFGAGTRLSVL.